Below are 22 T cell receptor beta chains sequenced from a single sample in a study of blood T cell repertoires in COVID-19. Some clones are missing from TCRdb's copy, which holds only in-frame ones; the method was immunoSEQ multiplex PCR. The sample consists of roughly 400,000 clones, approximately 91% of them appearing once. Specimen: PBMCs or T cells enriched from blood (not recorded which). The source of these receptors is a woman aged 35 to 49 with acute COVID-19.

J is TRBJ1-1 and V is TRBV29-1, with a possible D match to TRBD1 (5 bases). In germline, CDR1 is SQVTM, CDR2 ANQGSEA. Trimming removed 4 bases at V and 2 bases at J, with 11 bases between. The CDR3 loop spans 13 amino acids. The CDR3 sequence is CSVGRQGNTEAFF. As DNA, the CDR3 is TGCAGCGTTGGACGCCAGGGAAACACTGAAGCTTTCTTT.

V gene TRBV20-1 combines with J gene TRBJ1-6; possible D gene TRBD1, 5 bases. V shed 3 bases and J shed 10 bases, with 10 bases lying between them. The CDR3 spans 12 residues. CDR1 and CDR2 from the germline V gene are DFQATT and SNEGSKA (reference sequence). CDR3 sequence (DNA): TGCAGTGCTAGTTCAGGGTTCTCACCCCTCCACTTT. This encodes CSASSGFSPLHF.

This clone occurred a few times. The chain carries TRBV30 and TRBJ1-1; D is undetermined. The V end lost 0 bases, the J end lost 1 base, and 15 bases lay between the germline ends. CDR3 size: 16 residues. Germline V lookup: CDR1 GTSNPN, CDR2 SVGIG (reference sequence). CDR3 in DNA: TGTGCCTGGAGTGTACCCTTCCAAATGAGGAACACTGAAGCTTTCTTT. Its translation is CAWSVPFQMRNTEAFF.

The chain joins TRBV6-1 to TRBJ1-5, with 8 bases identical to TRBD1. Germline trimming cut 4 bases from V and 6 bases from J; bases unmatched to any gene: 17. Germline-derived CDR1 and CDR2 are MNHNS and SASEGT. The length of the CDR3 is 18 residues. The CDR3 bases are TGTGCCAGCAGTGCCCGACCAGGGGCTACAGGGGGAAGTCAGCCCCAGCATTTT. It codes for CASSARPGATGGSQPQHF.

The chain links TRBV9 to TRBJ1-1, with 7 bases that match TRBD1. With 4 bases clipped from V and 3 bases from J, the junction kept 18 bases outside the gene matches. CDR3 length: 18 amino acids. Germline CDR1 is SGDLS and CDR2 is YYNGEE. CDR3 loop: CASSPSVAQGGPHTEAFF. The DNA of the CDR3 is TGTGCCAGCAGCCCCTCCGTCGCTCAGGGGGGTCCCCACACTGAAGCTTTCTTT. Looking up the rest from reference TRBV9 and TRBJ1-1 gives the full variable domain: DSGVTQTPKHLITATGQRVTLRCSPRSGDLSVYWYQQSLDQGLQFLIQYYNGEERAKGNILERFSAQQFPDLHSELNLSSLELGDSALYFCASSPSVAQGGPHTEAFFGQGTRLTVV.

The chain carries TRBV15 and TRBJ2-5; no reliable D call. Trimming pared 1 base from V and 3 bases from J, leaving 9 bases between. Germline CDR1 is LNHNV and CDR2 is YYDKDF (reference sequence). The CDR3 is made up of 14 amino acids. CDR3: CATSRAVAKETQYF. CDR3 DNA sequence: TGTGCCACCAGCAGAGCGGTAGCAAAAGAGACCCAGTACTTC.

The J gene is TRBJ1-1, the V gene TRBV3-1 (or the pseudogene TRBV3-2); 9 nucleotides match TRBD1. The V gene end was trimmed by 8 bases and the J gene end by 4 bases; junction bases not matched to a gene: 8. CDR3 length: 14 amino acids. Germline V lookup: CDR1 LGHDT, CDR2 YNNKEL (reference sequence). The CDR3 sequence: CASSRTGASTEAFF. The CDR3 nucleotides are TGTGCCAGCTCCCGGACAGGGGCGAGCACTGAAGCTTTCTTT.

The rearrangement links TRBV5-1 to TRBJ2-4, with 13 bases aligning to TRBD2. CDR1 and CDR2 from the germline V gene are SGHRS and YFSETQ. CDR3 length: 17 residues. The trim removed 2 bases at V and 8 bases at J, leaving 10 bases unmatched. The CDR3 DNA reads as TGCGCCAGCAGCTTCCGACTAGCGGGGGGCCTCGCGGACATTCAGTACTTC. Translation: CASSFRLAGGLADIQYF.

This sequence joins TRBV6-5 and TRBJ1-2; D is possibly TRBD1 (5 bases). The germline V gene has CDR1 MNHEY and CDR2 SVGAGI. This CDR3 comprises 13 residues. The V end lost 6 bases, the J end lost 9 bases, and 17 bases lay between the germline ends. The CDR3 sequence: CASSASEEGSYTF. DNA for the CDR3: TGTGCCAGCAGCGCCAGCGAGGAGGGGAGCTACACCTTC.

The chain links TRBV5-1 to TRBJ2-2; TRBD1 is a possible D gene (5 bases). Germline CDR1 and CDR2: SGHRS and YFSETQ. The CDR3 runs to 15 residues. V was shortened by 3 bases and J by 4 bases, with 13 bases between the two germline ends. This chain's CDR3 is CASSSTAPTTGELFF. The CDR3 DNA sequence: TGCGCCAGCAGCTCGACAGCTCCCACCACCGGGGAGCTGTTTTTT.

This chain joins TRBV4-1 and TRBJ1-5; TRBD1 aligns across 7 bases. Looked up from germline, CDR1 is MGHRA and CDR2 is YSYEKL. The CDR3 contains 16 residues. Losses at the gene ends were 1 base for V and 3 bases for J; bases not matched to a gene: 6. Here the CDR3 DNA reads TGCGCCAGCAGCCAAGTTCCGGGACAGTACAATCAGCCCCAGCATTTT. Translated, it gives CASSQVPGQYNQPQHF.

In DNA form, the CDR3 reads TGCGCCAGCAGCTTGGCGGGGGACAGGGATTCACCCCTCCACTTT. It specifies CASSLAGDRDSPLHF. The gene calls are TRBV5-1 and TRBJ1-6; 9 positions match TRBD1. Germline lookup yields CDR1 SGHRS and CDR2 YFSETQ. V trimming: 0 bases; J trimming: 8 bases; junction bases outside the gene matches: 3. There are 15 residues in the CDR3.

The rearrangement joins TRBV6-5 to TRBJ2-1, with TRBD2 identical over 10 bases. This CDR3 is 15 amino acids long. V lost 6 bases to trimming and J lost 2 bases; unmatched junction nucleotides: 4. CDR1 and CDR2 from the germline V gene are MNHEY and SVGAGI. This CDR3 reads CASRTAGGTYNEQFF. CDR3 nucleotide sequence: TGTGCCAGCAGAACAGCGGGGGGGACCTACAATGAGCAGTTCTTC.

This clone occurred once. The junction departs from germline at one end; a sequencing error may be responsible. DNA for the CDR3: TGCGCCAGCAGCCAAGAAGCAGGGGTGAAAACTGAAGCTTTCTTT. Residues: CASSQEAGVKTEAFF. The chain employs TRBV4-1 and TRBJ1-1; weak D call: TRBD1 (6 bases). Germline CDR1 MGHRA, CDR2 YSYEKL. The CDR3 totals 15 residues.

This clone came up once. The chain links TRBV10-2 to TRBJ2-7; 9 bases fit TRBD2. V lost 3 bases, J lost 5 bases, and 8 bases stayed unmatched. The CDR3 runs to 15 residues. Per the germline V gene, CDR1 is WSHSY and CDR2 is SAAADI. The CDR3 loop reads CASSDGAGGPNEQYF. CDR3 bases: TGCGCCAGCAGTGATGGTGCGGGGGGGCCTAACGAGCAGTACTTC.

Points on this clone: The same CDR3 can be traced to other DNA sequences in this sample. The chain recombines TRBV7-6 with TRBJ2-3; 15 bases line up with TRBD2. The CDR3 has 16 amino acids. The germline V gene has CDR1 SGHVS and CDR2 FNYEAQ. Trimming at V came to 5 bases and at J to 6 bases, leaving 6 bases not matched to a gene. The CDR3 DNA reads TGTGCCAGCAGCCCCTGGACTAGCGGGGGGGCGGATACGCAGTATTTT. It is translated as CASSPWTSGGADTQYF.

This chain connects TRBV11-2 to TRBJ2-1, with 8 bases fitting TRBD2. Germline V gives CDR1 SGHAT, CDR2 FQNNGV. This CDR3 is built from 15 residues. J lost 7 bases, V lost 1 base, and 6 bases had no gene match. CDR3 in DNA: TGTGCCAGCAGCTTAGTTGGGACTAGGTTTAATGAGCAGTTCTTC. Protein sequence: CASSLVGTRFNEQFF.

The chain carries TRBV12-3 or TRBV12-4 and TRBJ1-2; a possible D gene is TRBD1 (5 bases). CDR3 length: 13 amino acids. V was pared by 6 bases and J by 4 bases, with 12 bases between. The DNA of the CDR3 is TGTGCCAGCAGCCCCGACAGACTCTATGGCTACACCTTC. Residues: CASSPDRLYGYTF.

This rearrangement joins TRBV11-2 to TRBJ2-7; perhaps TRBD1 as D (5 bases). Germline CDR1 is SGHAT and CDR2 is FQNNGV. The germline V and J ends were trimmed by 1 base and 0 bases, with 10 bases remaining between them. The CDR3 contains 15 residues. The chain's CDR3 is CASSLGQGYSYEQYF. For the CDR3, the DNA is TGTGCCAGCAGCTTAGGGCAGGGATACTCCTACGAGCAGTACTTC.

This clone was found once. The V gene is TRBV10-3, the J gene TRBJ2-3; 9 nucleotides line up with TRBD2. Germline trimming cut 7 bases from V and 2 bases from J; bases unmatched to any gene: 4. The CDR3 spans 14 residues. CDR1 is ENHRY, CDR2 SYGVKD, per germline. CDR3: CAITAGGVTDTQYF. The CDR3 DNA is TGTGCCATCACAGCGGGGGGCGTCACAGATACGCAGTATTTT.

The J gene is TRBJ1-2, the V gene TRBV30; D not resolved. The CDR3 covers 11 residues. The V end was cut by 6 bases, the J end by 4 bases, with 9 bases between. Per germline, CDR1 GTSNPN and CDR2 SVGIG (reference sequence). The CDR3 DNA is TGTGCCTGCCAGACAACCTATGGCTACACCTTC. Encoded protein: CACQTTYGYTF.

The chain combines TRBV27 with TRBJ1-2, with D tentatively TRBD1 (6 bases). V was cut by 2 bases and J by 7 bases, with 14 bases left in between. The CDR3 extends over 14 amino acids. CDR1 and CDR2 from the germline V gene are MNHEY and SMNVEV (reference sequence). The CDR3 sequence is CASSLSQGLFGYTF. The CDR3 DNA is TGTGCCAGCAGTTTAAGTCAGGGGTTATTTGGCTACACCTTC.